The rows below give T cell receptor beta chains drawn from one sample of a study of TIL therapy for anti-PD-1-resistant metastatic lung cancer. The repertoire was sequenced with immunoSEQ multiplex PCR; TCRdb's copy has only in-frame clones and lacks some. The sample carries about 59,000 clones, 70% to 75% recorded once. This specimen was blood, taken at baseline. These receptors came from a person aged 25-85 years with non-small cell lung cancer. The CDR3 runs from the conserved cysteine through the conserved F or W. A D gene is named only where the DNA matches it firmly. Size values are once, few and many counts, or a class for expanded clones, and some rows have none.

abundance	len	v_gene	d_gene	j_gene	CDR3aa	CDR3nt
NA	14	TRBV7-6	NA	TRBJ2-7	CASSLSLGGGEQYF	TGTGCCAGCAGCTTATCTCTAGGAGGCGGCGAGCAGTACTTC
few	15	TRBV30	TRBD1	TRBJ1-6	CAWSVRTGLNSPLHF	TGTGCCTGGAGTGTAAGGACAGGCCTAAATTCACCCCTCCACTTT
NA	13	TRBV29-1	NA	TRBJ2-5	CSGREPNQETQYF	TGCAGCGGACGGGAACCCAATCAAGAGACCCAGTACTTC
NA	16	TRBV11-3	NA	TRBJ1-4	CASSVTGYWENEKLFF	TGTGCCAGCAGCGTAACAGGGTACTGGGAGAATGAAAAACTGTTTTTT
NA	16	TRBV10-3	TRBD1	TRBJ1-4	CAISKDRVATNEKLFF	TGTGCCATCAGCAAGGACAGGGTTGCAACTAATGAAAAACTGTTTTTT
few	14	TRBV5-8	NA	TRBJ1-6	CASSLGQRDSPLHF	TGTGCCAGCAGCTTGGGACAGAGGGACTCACCCCTCCACTTT
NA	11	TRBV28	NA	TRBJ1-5	CATRTDQPQHF	TGTGCCACTAGGACGGATCAGCCCCAGCATTTT
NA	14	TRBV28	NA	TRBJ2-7	CASKSGWEFYEQYF	TGTGCCAGCAAATCAGGATGGGAATTTTACGAGCAGTACTTC
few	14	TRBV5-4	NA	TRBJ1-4	CASSLALADEKLFF	TGTGCCAGCAGCTTGGCCTTAGCAGATGAAAAACTGTTTTTT
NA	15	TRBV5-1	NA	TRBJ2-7	CASSVDSSLSYEQYF	TGCGCCAGCAGCGTGGACAGTAGCCTTTCCTACGAGCAGTACTTC
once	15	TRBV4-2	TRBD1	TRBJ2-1	CASSQEGQGVFEQFF	TGTGCCAGCAGCCAAGAGGGACAGGGGGTGTTTGAGCAGTTCTTC
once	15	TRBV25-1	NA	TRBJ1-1	CASSRGGPSGTEAFF	TGTGCCAGCTCTCGGGGGGGCCCCTCGGGCACTGAAGCTTTCTTT
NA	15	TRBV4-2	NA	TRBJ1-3	CASSQDQGSGNTIYF	TGTGCCAGCAGCCAAGATCAGGGGTCTGGAAACACCATATATTTT
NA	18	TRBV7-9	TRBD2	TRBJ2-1	CASSNRVLWREGPDEQFF	TGTGCCAGCAGCAACAGGGTGCTGTGGCGGGAGGGCCCGGATGAGCAGTTCTTC
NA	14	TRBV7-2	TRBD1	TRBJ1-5	CASSPDRGSQPQHF	TGTGCCAGCAGCCCCGACAGGGGGAGTCAGCCCCAGCATTTT
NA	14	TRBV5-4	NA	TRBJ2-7	CASSPRGDSYEQYF	TGTGCCAGCAGCCCGCGAGGGGACTCCTACGAGCAGTACTTC
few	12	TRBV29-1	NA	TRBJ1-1	CSVSTENTEAFF	TGCAGCGTTTCGACAGAGAACACTGAAGCTTTCTTT
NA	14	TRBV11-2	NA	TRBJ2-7	CASSLTQRPSEQYF	TGTGCCAGCAGCCTCACACAGCGCCCATCCGAGCAGTACTTC
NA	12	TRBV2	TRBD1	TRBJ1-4	CASSGDSEKLFF	TGTGCCAGCAGCGGGGACAGCGAAAAACTGTTTTTT
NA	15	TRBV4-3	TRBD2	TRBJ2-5	CASGASGGDSGTQYF	TGCGCCAGCGGGGCTAGCGGGGGGGATAGCGGGACCCAGTACTTC
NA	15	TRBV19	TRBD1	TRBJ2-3	CASSIYRGVTDTQYF	TGTGCCAGTAGTATCTACAGGGGAGTCACAGATACGCAGTATTTT
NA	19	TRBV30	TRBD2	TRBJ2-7	CAWSSSRLAGGPYSYEQYF	TGTGCCTGGAGTTCATCTCGACTAGCGGGAGGGCCCTACTCTTACGAGCAGTACTTC
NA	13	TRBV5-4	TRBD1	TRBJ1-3	CASSSGQGNTIYF	TGTGCCAGCAGCTCGGGACAGGGAAACACCATATATTTT
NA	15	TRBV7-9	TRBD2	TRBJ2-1	CASSILAGDYNEQFF	TGTGCCAGCAGTATCCTAGCGGGGGACTACAATGAGCAGTTCTTC